This T cell receptor beta chain was profiled in a study of cytomegalovirus exposure and HLA in healthy donors. The study's findings and limits: The authors judged a highly shared variant cluster likely a sequencing artifact. High sensitivity and specificity were reportedly achieved when the classifier diagnosed cytomegalovirus status.

Use of 60 Vbeta and 13 Jbeta primers characterized the PCR. The data were produced by immunoSEQ multiplex PCR, yet TCRdb's version contains in-frame clones alone and is incomplete. This repertoire shows roughly 100,000 clones, around three quarters found once; its top ten account for about 9.4%. On this clone itself: What it binds is not known.

The CDR3 totals 15 residues. In germline, CDR1 is SGHTA, CDR2 FQGNSA. Trimming pared 1 base from V and 5 bases from J, leaving 15 bases between. The TCR originated in a woman between 18 and 29 years old in good health and CMV-seropositive. V is TRBV7-2 and J is TRBJ2-7; a weak D match, TRBD1 (6 bases). Sequenced sample: PBMCs. Here the CDR3 reads CASSLVGQGSDEQYF. CDR3 DNA sequence: TGTGCCAGCAGCTTAGTGGGGCAGGGGAGCGACGAGCAGTACTTC.